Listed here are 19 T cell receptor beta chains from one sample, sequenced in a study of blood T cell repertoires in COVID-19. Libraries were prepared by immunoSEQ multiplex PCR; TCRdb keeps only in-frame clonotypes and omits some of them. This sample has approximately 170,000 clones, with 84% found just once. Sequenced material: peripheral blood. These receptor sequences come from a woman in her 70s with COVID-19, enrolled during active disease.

CDR3: CASSLSQGFTGELFF. The DNA for the CDR3 is TGTGCCAGCAGTTTATCACAGGGCTTCACCGGGGAGCTGTTTTTT. This sequence joins TRBV28 and TRBJ2-2, with D maybe TRBD1 (6 bases). Germline assignment: CDR1 MDHEN and CDR2 SYDVKM. Trimming took off 1 base at V and 4 bases at J, with 10 bases between the two ends. The CDR3 covers 15 residues.

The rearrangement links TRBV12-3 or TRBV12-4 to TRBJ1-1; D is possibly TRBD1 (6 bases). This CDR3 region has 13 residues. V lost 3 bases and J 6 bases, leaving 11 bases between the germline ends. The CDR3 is CASSLGRGPEAFF. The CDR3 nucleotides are TGTGCCAGCAGTTTGGGCAGGGGCCCTGAAGCTTTCTTT.

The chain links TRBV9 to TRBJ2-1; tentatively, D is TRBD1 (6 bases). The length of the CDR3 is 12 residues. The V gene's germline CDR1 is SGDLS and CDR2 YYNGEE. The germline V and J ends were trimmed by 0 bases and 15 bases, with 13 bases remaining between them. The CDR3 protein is CASSVVYGTPFF. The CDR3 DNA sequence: TGTGCCAGCAGCGTAGTATATGGGACACCGTTCTTC.

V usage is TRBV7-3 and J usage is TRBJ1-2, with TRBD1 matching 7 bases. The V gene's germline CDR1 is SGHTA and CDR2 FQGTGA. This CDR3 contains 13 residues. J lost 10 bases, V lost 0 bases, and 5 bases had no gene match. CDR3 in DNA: TGTGCCAGCAGCTTAACAGGGGACAGACACTACACCTTC. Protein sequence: CASSLTGDRHYTF.

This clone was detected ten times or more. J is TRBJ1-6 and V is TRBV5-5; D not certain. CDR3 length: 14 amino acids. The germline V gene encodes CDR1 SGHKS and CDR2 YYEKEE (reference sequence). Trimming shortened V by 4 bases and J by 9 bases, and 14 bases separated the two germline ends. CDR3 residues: CASSRFEGGSPLHF. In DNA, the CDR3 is TGTGCCAGCAGCCGTTTTGAGGGAGGTTCACCCCTCCACTTT.

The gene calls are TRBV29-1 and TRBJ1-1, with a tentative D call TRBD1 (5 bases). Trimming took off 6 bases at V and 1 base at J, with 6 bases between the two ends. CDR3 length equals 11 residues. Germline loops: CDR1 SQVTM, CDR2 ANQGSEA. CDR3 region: CSVQGNTEAFF. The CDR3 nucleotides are TGCAGCGTCCAGGGGAACACTGAAGCTTTCTTT.

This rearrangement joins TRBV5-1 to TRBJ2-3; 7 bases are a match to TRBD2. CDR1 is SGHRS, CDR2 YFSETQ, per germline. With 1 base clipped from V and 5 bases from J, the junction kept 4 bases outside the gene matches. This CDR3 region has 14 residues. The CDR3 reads CASSLYAGEDTQYF. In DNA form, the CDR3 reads TGCGCCAGCAGCTTGTATGCGGGGGAAGATACGCAGTATTTT.

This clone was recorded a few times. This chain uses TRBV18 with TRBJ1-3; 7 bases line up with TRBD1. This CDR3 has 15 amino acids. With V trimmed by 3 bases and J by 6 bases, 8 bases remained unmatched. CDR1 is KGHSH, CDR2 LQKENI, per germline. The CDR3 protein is CASSPLGQVENTIYF. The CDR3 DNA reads TGTGCCAGCTCACCCCTAGGACAGGTTGAAAACACCATATATTTT.

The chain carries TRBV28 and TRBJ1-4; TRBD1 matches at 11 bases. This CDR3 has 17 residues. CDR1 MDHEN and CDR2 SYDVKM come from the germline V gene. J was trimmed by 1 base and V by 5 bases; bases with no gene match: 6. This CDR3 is CASSPAGTGGTNEKLFF. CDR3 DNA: TGTGCCAGCAGTCCCGCCGGGACAGGGGGAACTAATGAAAAACTGTTTTTT.

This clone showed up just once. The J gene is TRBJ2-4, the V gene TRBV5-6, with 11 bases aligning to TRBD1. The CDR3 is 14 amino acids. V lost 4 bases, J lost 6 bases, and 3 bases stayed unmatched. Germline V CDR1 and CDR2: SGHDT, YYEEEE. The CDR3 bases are TGTGCCAGCAGCCTGGGGACAGGGGGAAACATTCAGTACTTC. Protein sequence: CASSLGTGGNIQYF.

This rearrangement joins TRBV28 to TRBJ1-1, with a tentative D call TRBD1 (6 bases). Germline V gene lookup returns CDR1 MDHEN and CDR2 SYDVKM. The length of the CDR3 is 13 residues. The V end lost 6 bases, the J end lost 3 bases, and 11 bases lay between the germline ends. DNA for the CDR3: TGTGCCAGCAGCCACAGGGAGTACACTGAAGCTTTCTTT. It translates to CASSHREYTEAFF.

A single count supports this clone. The CDR3 here is CASSESRGTGELFF. CDR3 DNA sequence: TGTGCCAGCAGTGAATCCAGGGGCACCGGGGAGCTGTTTTTT. The chain joins TRBV6-1 to TRBJ2-2; weak D call: TRBD1 (6 bases). The CDR3 totals 14 residues. Germline V gives CDR1 MNHNS, CDR2 SASEGT. V was cut by 2 bases and J by 4 bases, with 8 bases left in between.

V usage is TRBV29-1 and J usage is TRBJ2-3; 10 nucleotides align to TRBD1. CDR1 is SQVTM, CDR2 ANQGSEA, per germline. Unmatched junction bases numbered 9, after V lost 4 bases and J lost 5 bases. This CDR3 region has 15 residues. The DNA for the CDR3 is TGCAGCGTTGCGAGAGACAGGGGGCAAAGAGATACGCAGTATTTT. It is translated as CSVARDRGQRDTQYF.

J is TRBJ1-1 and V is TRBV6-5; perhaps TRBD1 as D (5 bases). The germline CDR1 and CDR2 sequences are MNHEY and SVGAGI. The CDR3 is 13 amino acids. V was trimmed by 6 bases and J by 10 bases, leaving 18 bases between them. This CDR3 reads CASRQAQGHGAFF. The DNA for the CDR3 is TGTGCCAGCAGGCAAGCCCAGGGCCATGGAGCTTTCTTT.

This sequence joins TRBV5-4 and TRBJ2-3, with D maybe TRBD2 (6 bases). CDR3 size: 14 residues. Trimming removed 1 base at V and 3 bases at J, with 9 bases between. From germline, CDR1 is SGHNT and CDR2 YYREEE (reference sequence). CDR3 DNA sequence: TGTGCCAGCAGCTTGACGGGAGTGACAGATACGCAGTATTTT. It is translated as CASSLTGVTDTQYF.

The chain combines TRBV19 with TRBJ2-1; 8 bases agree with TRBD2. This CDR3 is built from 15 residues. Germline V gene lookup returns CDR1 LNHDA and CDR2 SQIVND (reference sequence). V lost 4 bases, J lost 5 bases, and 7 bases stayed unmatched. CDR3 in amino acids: CASSTVAGSNNEQFF. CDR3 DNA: TGTGCCAGTAGTACTGTAGCGGGATCCAACAATGAGCAGTTCTTC. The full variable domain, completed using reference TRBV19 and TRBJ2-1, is DGGITQSPKYLFRKEGQNVTLSCEQNLNHDAMYWYRQDPGQGLRLIYYSQIVNDFQKGDIAEGYSVSREKKESFPLTVTSAQKNPTAFYLCASSTVAGSNNEQFFGPGTRLTVL.

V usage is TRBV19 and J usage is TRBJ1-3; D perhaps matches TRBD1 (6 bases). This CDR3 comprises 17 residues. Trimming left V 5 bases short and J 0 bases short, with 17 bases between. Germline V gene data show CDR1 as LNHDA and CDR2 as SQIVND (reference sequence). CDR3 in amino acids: CASSSPGTPSSGNTIYF. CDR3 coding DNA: TGTGCCAGTAGTTCCCCCGGGACACCGAGCTCTGGAAACACCATATATTTT.

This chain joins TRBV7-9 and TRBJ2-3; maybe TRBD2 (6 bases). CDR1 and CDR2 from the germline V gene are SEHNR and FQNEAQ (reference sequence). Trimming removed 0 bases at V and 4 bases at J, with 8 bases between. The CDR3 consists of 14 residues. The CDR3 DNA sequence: TGTGCCAGCAGCTTAGCAGGGGAGGCAGATACGCAGTATTTT. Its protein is CASSLAGEADTQYF.

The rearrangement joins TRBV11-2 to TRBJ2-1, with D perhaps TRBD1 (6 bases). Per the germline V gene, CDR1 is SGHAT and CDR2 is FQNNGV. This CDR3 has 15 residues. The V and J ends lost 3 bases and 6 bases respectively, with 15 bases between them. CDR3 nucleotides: TGTGCCAGCAGCTTGCCGCTCGGGACACTCAATGAGCAGTTCTTC. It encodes CASSLPLGTLNEQFF.